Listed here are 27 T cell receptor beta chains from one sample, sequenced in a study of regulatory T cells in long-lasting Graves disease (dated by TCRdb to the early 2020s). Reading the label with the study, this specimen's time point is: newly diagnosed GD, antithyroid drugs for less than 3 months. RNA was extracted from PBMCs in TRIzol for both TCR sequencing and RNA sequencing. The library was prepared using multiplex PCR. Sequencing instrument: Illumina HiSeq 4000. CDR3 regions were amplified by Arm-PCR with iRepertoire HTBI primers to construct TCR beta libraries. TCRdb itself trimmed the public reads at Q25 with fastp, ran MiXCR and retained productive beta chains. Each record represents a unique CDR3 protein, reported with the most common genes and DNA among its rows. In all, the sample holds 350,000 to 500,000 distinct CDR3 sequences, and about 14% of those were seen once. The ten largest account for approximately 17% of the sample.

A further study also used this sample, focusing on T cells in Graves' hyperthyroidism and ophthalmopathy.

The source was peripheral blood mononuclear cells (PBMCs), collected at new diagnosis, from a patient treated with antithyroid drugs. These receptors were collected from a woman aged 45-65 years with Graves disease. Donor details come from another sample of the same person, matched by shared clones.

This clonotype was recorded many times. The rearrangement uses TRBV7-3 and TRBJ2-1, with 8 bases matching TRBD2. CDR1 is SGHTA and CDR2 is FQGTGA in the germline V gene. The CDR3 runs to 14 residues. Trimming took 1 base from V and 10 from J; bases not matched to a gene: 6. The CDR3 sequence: CASSLKSGSREQFF. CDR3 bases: TGTGCCAGCAGCTTAAAGAGCGGGAGTCGAGAGCAGTTCTTC.

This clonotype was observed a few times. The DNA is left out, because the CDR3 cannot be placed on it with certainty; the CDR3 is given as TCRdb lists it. This CDR3 reads CASILAGLGQPQHF. This chain links TRBV27 with TRBJ1-5; the table calls TRBD1, which could not be checked here. 14 amino acids form the CDR3, both terminal residues included. Germline loops: CDR1 MNHEY, CDR2 SMNVEV (reference sequence).

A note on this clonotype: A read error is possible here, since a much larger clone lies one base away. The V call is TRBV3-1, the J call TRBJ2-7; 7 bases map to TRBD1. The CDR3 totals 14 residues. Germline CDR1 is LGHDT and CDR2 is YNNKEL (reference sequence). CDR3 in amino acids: CGSSQEGTVYEQYF. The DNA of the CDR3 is TGTGGCAGCAGCCAAGAGGGGACAGTCTACGAGCAGTACTTC.

CDR3 region: CASSFQGTDNQPQHF. The CDR3 DNA sequence: TGTGCCAGCAGCTTTCAAGGGACAGACAATCAGCCCCAGCATTTT. The rearrangement links TRBV12-3 or TRBV12-4 to TRBJ1-5; TRBD1 matches 7 bases. This CDR3 comprises 15 residues. V gave up 6 bases and J gave up 3 bases; unmatched junction bases: 8.

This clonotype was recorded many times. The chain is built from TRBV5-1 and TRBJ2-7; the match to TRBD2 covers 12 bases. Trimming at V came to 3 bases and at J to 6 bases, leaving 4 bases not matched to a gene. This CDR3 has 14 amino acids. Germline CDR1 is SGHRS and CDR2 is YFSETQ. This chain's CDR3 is CASSSLAGGGEQYF. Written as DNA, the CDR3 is TGCGCCAGCAGCTCACTAGCGGGAGGTGGCGAGCAGTACTTC.

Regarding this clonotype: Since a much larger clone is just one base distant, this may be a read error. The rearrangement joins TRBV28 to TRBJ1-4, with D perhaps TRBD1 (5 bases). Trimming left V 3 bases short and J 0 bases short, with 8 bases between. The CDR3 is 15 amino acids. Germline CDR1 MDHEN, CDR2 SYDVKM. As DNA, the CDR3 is TGTGCCAGCAGTTTGATGGGGGCAACTAATGAAAAACTGTTTTTT. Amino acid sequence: CASSLMGATNEKLFF.

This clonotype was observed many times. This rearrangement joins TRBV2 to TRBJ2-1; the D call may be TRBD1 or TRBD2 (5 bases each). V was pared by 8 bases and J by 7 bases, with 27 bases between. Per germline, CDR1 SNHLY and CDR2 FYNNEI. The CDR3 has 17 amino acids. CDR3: CASRPSESGSFGNEQFF. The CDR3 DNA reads TGTGCCAGCCGCCCCTCCGAGTCAGGGAGTTTTGGGAATGAGCAGTTCTTC.

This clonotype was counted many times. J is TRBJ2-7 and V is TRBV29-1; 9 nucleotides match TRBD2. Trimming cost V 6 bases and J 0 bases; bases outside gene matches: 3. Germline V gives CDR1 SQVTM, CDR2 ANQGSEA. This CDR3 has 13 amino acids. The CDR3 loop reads CSVEREDSYEQYF. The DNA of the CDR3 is TGCAGCGTGGAGCGGGAGGACTCCTACGAGCAGTACTTC.

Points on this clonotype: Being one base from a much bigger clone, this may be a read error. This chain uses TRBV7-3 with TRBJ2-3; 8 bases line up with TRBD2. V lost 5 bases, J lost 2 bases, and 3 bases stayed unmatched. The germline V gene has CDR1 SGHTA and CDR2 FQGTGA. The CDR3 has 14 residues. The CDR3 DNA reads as TGTGCCAGCAGCCCGACTAGCGACACAGATACGCAGTATTTT. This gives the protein CASSPTSDTDTQYF. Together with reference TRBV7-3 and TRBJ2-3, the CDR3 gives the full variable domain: GAGVSQTPSNKVTEKGKYVELRCDPISGHTALYWYRQSLGQGPEFLIYFQGTGAADDSGLPNDRFFAVRPEGSVSTLKIQRTERGDSAVYLCASSPTSDTDTQYFGPGTRLTVL.

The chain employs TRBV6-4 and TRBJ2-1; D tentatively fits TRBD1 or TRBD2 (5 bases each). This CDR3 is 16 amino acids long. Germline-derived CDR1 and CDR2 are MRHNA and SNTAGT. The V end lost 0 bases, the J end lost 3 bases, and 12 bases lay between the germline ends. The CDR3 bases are TGTGCCAGCAGTGACTCGGGGAGAGGGGACTACAATGAGCAGTTCTTC. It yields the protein CASSDSGRGDYNEQFF.

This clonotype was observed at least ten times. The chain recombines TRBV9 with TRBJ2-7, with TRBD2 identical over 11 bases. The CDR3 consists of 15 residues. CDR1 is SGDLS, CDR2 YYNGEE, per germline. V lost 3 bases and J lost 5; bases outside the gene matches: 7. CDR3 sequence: CASSAGLAEPNEQYF. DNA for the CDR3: TGTGCCAGCAGCGCGGGACTAGCGGAACCCAACGAGCAGTACTTC.

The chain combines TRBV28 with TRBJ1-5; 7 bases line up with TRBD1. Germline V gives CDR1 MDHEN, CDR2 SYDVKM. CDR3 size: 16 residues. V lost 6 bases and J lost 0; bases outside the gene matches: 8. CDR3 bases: TGTGCCAGCAGCTCCGGGACAGATTATAGCAATCAGCCCCAGCATTTT. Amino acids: CASSSGTDYSNQPQHF.

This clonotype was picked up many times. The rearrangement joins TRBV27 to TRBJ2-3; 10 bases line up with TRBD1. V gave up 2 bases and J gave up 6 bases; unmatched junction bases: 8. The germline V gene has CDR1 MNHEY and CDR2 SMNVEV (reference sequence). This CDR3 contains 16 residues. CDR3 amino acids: CASSLIRTGGRDTQYF. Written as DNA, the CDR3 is TGTGCCAGCAGTTTAATCCGGACAGGGGGAAGGGATACGCAGTATTTT.

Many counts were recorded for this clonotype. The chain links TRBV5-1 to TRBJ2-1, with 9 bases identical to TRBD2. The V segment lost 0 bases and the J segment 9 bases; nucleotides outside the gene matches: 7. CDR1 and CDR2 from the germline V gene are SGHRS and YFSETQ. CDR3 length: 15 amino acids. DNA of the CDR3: TGCGCCAGCAGCTTGGAAGCGGGAGGAGTGGGTGAGCAGTTCTTC. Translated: CASSLEAGGVGEQFF.

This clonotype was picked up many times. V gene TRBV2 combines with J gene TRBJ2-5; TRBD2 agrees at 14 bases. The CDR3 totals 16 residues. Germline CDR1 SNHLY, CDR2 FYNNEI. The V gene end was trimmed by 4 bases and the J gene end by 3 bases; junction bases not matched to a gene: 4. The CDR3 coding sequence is TGTGCCAGCAGTGGCGGACTAGCGGGAGGAAAAGAGACCCAGTACTTC. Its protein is CASSGGLAGGKETQYF.

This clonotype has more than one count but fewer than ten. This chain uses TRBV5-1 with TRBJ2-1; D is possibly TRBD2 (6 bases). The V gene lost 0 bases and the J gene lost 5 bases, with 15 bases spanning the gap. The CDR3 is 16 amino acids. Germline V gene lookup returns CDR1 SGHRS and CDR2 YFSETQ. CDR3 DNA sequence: TGCGCCAGCAGCTTGGCCGGGACTCCGAGGAACAATGAGCAGTTCTTC. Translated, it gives CASSLAGTPRNNEQFF.

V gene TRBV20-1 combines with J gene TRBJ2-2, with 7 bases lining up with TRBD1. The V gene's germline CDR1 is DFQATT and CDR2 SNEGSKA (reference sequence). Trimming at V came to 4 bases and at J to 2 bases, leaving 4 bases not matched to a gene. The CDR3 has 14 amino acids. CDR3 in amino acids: CSAKTGLNTGELFF. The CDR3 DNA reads TGCAGTGCTAAGACAGGGTTAAACACCGGGGAGCTGTTTTTT.

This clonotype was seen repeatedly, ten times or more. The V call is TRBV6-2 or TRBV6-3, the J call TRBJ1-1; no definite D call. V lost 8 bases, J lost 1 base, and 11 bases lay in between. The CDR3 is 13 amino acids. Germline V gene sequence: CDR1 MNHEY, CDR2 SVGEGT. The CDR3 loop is CASYRTSNTEAFF. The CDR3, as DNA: TGTGCCAGCTATCGTACCTCGAACACTGAAGCTTTCTTT.

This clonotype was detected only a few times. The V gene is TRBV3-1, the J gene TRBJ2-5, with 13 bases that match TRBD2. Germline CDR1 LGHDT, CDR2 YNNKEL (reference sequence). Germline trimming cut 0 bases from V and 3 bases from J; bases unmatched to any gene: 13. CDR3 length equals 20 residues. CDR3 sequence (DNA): TGTGCCAGCAGCCAAGAATACGGACTAGCGGGAGCTAAAAACAAAGAGACCCAGTACTTC. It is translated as CASSQEYGLAGAKNKETQYF.

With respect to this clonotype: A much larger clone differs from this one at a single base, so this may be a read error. CDR3 in amino acids: CASSPGRFVGEQYF. The DNA of the CDR3 is TGTGCCAGCAGTCCCGGACGGTTTGTCGGCGAGCAGTACTTC. V gene TRBV7-9 combines with J gene TRBJ2-7; no definite D call. Germline lookup yields CDR1 SEHNR and CDR2 FQNEAQ (reference sequence). The CDR3 contains 14 residues. V shed 6 bases and J shed 6 bases, with 18 bases lying between them.

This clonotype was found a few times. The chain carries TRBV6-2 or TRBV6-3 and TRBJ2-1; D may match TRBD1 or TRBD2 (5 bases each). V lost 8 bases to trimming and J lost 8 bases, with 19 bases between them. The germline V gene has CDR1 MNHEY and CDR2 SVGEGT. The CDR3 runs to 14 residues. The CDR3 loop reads CASESGLGSYEQFF. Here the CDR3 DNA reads TGTGCCAGCGAGTCGGGGCTAGGATCCTATGAGCAGTTCTTC.

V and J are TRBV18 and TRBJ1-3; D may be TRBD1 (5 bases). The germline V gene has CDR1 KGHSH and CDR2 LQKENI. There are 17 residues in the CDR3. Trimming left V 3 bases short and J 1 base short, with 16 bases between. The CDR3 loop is CASSPITGEFSGNTIYF. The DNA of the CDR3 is TGTGCCAGCTCACCGATAACAGGAGAGTTTTCTGGAAACACCATATATTTT.

This chain's CDR3 is CASSATGGRGYTF. The CDR3 region has the DNA TGTGCCAGCAGCGCGACAGGGGGCCGGGGCTACACCTTC. The chain combines TRBV9 with TRBJ1-2; TRBD1 agrees at 10 bases. This CDR3 has 13 amino acids. V gave up 3 bases and J gave up 8 bases; unmatched junction bases: 4. Germline V gene lookup returns CDR1 SGDLS and CDR2 YYNGEE.

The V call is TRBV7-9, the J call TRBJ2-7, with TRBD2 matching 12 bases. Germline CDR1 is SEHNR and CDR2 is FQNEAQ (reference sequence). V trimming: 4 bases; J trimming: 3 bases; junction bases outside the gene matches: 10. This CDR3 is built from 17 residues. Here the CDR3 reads CASSSHPTSGRIYEQYF. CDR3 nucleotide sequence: TGTGCCAGCAGCTCCCACCCGACTAGCGGGAGAATCTACGAGCAGTACTTC.

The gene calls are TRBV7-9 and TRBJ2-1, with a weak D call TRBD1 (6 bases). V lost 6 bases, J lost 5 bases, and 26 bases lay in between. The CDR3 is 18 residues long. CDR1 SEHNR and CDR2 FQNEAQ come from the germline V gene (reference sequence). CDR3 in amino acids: CASRPPGHRQVQDNEQFF. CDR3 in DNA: TGTGCCAGCAGGCCGCCGGGACACCGGCAAGTTCAGGACAATGAGCAGTTCTTC.

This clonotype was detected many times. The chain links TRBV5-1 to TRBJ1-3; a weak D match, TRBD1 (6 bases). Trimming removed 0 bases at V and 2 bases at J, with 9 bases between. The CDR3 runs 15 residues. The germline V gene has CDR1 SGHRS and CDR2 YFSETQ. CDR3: CASSLGQATGNTIYF. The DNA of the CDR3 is TGCGCCAGCAGCTTGGGACAGGCCACTGGAAACACCATATATTTT.

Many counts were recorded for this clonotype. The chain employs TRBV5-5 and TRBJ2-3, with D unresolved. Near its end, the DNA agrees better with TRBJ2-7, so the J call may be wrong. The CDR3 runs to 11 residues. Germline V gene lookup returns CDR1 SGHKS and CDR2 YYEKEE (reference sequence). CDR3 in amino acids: CASSQVREQYF. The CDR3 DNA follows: TGTGCCAGCAGCCAAGTGAGGGAGCAGTACTTC.